The text below deals with one T cell receptor beta chain. The data derive from a study of blood T cell repertoires in COVID-19. Study-wide context: Nucleic acid was either cDNA or gDNA, and it came from T cells, B-cell-depleted T cells, or PBMCs.

The CDR3 is 15 amino acids. Looked up from germline, CDR1 is MNHEY and CDR2 is SMNVEV (reference sequence). V lost 5 bases, J lost 4 bases, and 17 bases lay in between. Living in 24 US areas, the participants were between about 18 and 95 years of age. Profiling relied on immunoSEQ multiplex PCR, and the TCRdb table lists in-frame clones only, not all of them. The sample carries 250,000 to 300,000 clones, around 86% recorded once. The chain uses TRBV27 and TRBJ1-1; D is undetermined. This receptor was identified in a man aged 18 to 35 who had recovered from COVID-19. What was sequenced was PBMCs or T cells enriched from blood (not recorded which). The CDR3 bases are TGTGCCAGCAGTCCCGGGTTCTCCCCCAGCACTGAAGCTTTCTTT. Translation: CASSPGFSPSTEAFF.